This T cell receptor (beta chain) emerged from a study of beta chain features in type 1 diabetes. Study-wide context: Patient and healthy donor groups were alike in age, gender and cell yields. The number of sorted cells examined across all samples was fewer than 110,000,000.

Expressed TCRB transcripts were sequenced, since all the RNA that had been isolated was reverse transcribed. This table comes from immunoSEQ multiplex PCR, and its TCRdb copy is limited to in-frame clones, with some not included. This repertoire shows about 250,000 clones, approximately 11% found once; its top ten account for approximately 0.015%. Study observations and caveats: The similarity of naive, central memory and Treg TCRB repertoires appeared greater among patients than among healthy donors. Shortening that was moderate but significant affected the TCRB CDR3s of Type 1 diabetes patients in all four CD4+ subsets.

A sort by CD45RO/CCR7/CD25/CD127/CD95/CD27 yielded CD4+ naive, central memory, regulatory and stem cell-like memory cells. Per the germline V gene, CDR1 is SNHLY and CDR2 is FYNNEI. CDR3 size: 14 residues. Trimming shortened V by 2 bases and J by 7 bases, and 12 bases separated the two germline ends. This clone was seen more than once but under ten times. The antigen is unknown. Sequencing was carried out using naive CD4+ T cells from blood. The TCR originated in a young man with type 1 diabetes. The chain combines TRBV2 with TRBJ1-5, with D tentatively TRBD1 (6 bases). The CDR3, as DNA: TGTGCCAGCAGTGAATCCGGGGGGCGGCAGCCCCAGCATTTT. It specifies CASSESGGRQPQHF.